The clone carrying this T cell receptor beta chain was picked up a small number of times. Its target is unknown. J lost 7 bases, V lost 0 bases, and 10 bases had no gene match. From germline, CDR1 is SGHDT and CDR2 YYEEEE. The CDR3 consists of 15 residues. This specimen comes from a study of T cell repertoires in cytomegalovirus infection. Study-wide background: In public TCR beta signatures, there were indications of both CMV infection and matching HLA type. Points from the study as a whole: The cumulative frequency of public TCR beta families identified carriers of CMV plus the relevant HLA. CMV-specific TCR beta clonotypes restricted by HLA-C were the ones dominating the ex vivo response.

TCRdb passed the reads through MiXCR, listing each CDR3 protein once. Of about 680,000 distinct CDR3 sequences detected, roughly 24% appear once; the ten largest clones hold roughly 8%. The receptor comes from a human donor in good health (CMV status not recorded). Some clones in this sample may be carry-over from other donors' samples. The sequenced sample consisted of CD8+ T cells from PBMCs. The chain is built from TRBV5-6 and TRBJ2-7; 7 bases agree with TRBD1. In DNA form, the CDR3 reads TGTGCCAGCAGCTTGGGGACAGGATGGCAGCGGGAGCAGTACGTC. Amino acid sequence: CASSLGTGWQREQYV.